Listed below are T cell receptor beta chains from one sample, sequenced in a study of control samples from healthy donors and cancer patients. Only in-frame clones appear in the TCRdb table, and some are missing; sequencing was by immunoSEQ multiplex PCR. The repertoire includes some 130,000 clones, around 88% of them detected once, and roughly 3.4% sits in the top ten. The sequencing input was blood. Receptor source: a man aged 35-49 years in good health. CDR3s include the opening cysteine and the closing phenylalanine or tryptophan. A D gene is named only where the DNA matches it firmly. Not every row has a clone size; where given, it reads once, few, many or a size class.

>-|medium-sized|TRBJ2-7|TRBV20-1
CSARDNYEQYF
TGCAGTGCTAGAGACAACTACGAGCAGTACTTC
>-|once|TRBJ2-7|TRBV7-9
CASSLPGSYEQYF
TGTGCCAGCAGTCTGCCAGGGTCCTACGAGCAGTACTTC
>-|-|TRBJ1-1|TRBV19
CASTLGGTAFF
TGTGCCAGTACCCTCGGGGGTACGGCTTTCTTT
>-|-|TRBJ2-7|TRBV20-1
CSANEQYF
TGCAGTGCTAACGAGCAGTACTTC
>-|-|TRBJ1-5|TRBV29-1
CSVGWQGNQPQHF
TGCAGCGTTGGTTGGCAGGGGAACCAGCCCCAGCATTTT
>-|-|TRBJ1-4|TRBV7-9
CASSTEQGVNEKLFF
TGTGCCAGCAGTACCGAACAGGGAGTCAATGAAAAACTGTTTTTT
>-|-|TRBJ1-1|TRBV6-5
CASSYLGGEVAFF
TGTGCCAGCAGTTACCTTGGGGGGGAGGTAGCTTTCTTT
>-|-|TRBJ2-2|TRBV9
CASSGLVGPNTGELFF
TGTGCCAGCAGCGGTCTAGTGGGGCCAAACACCGGGGAGCTGTTTTTT
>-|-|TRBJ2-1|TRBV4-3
CASSQEGGAEQFF
TGCGCCAGCAGCCAAGAAGGCGGCGCCGAGCAGTTCTTC
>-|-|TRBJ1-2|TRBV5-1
CASSLPGPGGTDGYTF
TGCGCCAGCAGCCTACCGGGCCCCGGGGGGACTGATGGCTACACCTTC
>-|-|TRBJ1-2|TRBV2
CASSVTPDYGYTF
TGTGCCAGCAGTGTGACTCCGGACTATGGCTACACCTTC
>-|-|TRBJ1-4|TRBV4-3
CASSRQTGEKLFF
TGCGCCAGCAGCCGACAGACGGGGGAAAAACTGTTTTTT
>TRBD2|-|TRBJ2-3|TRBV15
CATSRGLAGDRTDTQYF
TGTGCCACCAGCAGAGGACTAGCGGGGGACCGCACAGATACGCAGTATTTT
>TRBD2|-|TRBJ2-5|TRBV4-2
CASSQNSGGAETQYF
TGTGCCAGCAGCCAAAATAGCGGGGGGGCGGAGACCCAGTACTTC